This T cell receptor (beta chain) was recorded in a study of T-cell reconstitution after alpha-beta-depleted transplantation in children. Findings of the study overall: After transplant, high TCRbeta diversity at day 60 in some patients arose from surviving recipient T cells and thymic progenitors. A year had passed since transplant, and T-cell counts and diversity by then came mostly from newly produced T cells.

There are 12 residues in the CDR3. Per germline, CDR1 SQVTM and CDR2 ANQGSEA. The V gene end was trimmed by 6 bases and the J gene end by 4 bases; junction bases not matched to a gene: 3. The TCRbeta library incorporated unique molecular identifiers. TCRdb itself ran the PCR reads through MiXCR, one entry per CDR3 protein. The data contain tens of thousands of distinct CDR3 sequences, 15% to 20% of them singletons. Comment on this clonotype: Its antigen is not known.

The sample was PBMCs, mostly from graft donor cells, taken 360 days after TCRalphabeta/CD19-depleted stem cell transplant. The rearrangement links TRBV29-1 to TRBJ2-5; 9 bases fit TRBD1. The TCR comes from a male patient aged 2-15 years who had a stem cell transplant for acute lymphoblastic leukemia, so the T cells may come from the graft donor. The CDR3 DNA sequence: TGCAGCGTGGGACAGGGTACAGAGACCCAGTACTTC. Its translation is CSVGQGTETQYF.